The present T cell receptor beta chain was sequenced within a study of CD8+ T cells in alopecia areata. The sequencing template was cDNA reverse transcribed from extracted RNA. Produced via immunoSEQ multiplex PCR; TCRdb's table is partial and in-frame only. Among 160,000 or so clones listed, around half were seen once. Germline V gives CDR1 LGHNA, CDR2 YSLEER. V gave up 1 base and J gave up 4 bases, with 7 bases separating them. This CDR3 comprises 13 residues. J is TRBJ2-5 and V is TRBV4-3; D not resolved. This TCR came from a human donor with alopecia areata. The material sequenced was CD8+ T cells sorted from blood, taken at week 0. CDR3 sequence reads: CASSQGVLETQYF. The CDR3 DNA follows: TGCGCCAGCAGCCAAGGGGTTTTAGAGACCCAGTACTTC.